These 20 T cell receptor beta chains were all obtained from the same sample, sequenced in a study of CXCR3-negative and CXCR3-positive naive CD8 T cells. These receptors have no known antigen. Each TRB cDNA library was prepared by 5' RACE (with UMI labels). Each CDR3 protein gets one entry in TCRdb, which reprocessed the 5' RACE reads and gives no DNA. This table holds 150,000 or so distinct CDR3 sequences. Points from the study as a whole: Comparison of naive cells showed more hydrophobic TRB CDR3s in CXCR3-positive than in CXCR3-negative naive cells.

What was sequenced was naive CXCR3+ CD8+ T cells from blood. The subset here: CD45RO-CCR7+CD27+CD95- naive CD8+ T cells expressing CXCR3 (TNR3+). These TCRs come from a human donor in good health. Some clones in this sample may be carry-over from other donors' samples.

V and J are TRBV29-1 and TRBJ2-7; TCRdb outputs TRBD1, but without DNA this stays unchecked. This CDR3 contains 13 residues. The germline CDR1 and CDR2 sequences are SQVTM and ANQGSEA. The CDR3 protein is CSVESQGSYEQYF.

The V gene is TRBV7-9, the J gene TRBJ2-3; the D gene TCRdb calls, TRBD2, cannot be checked with no DNA. Germline V gene sequence: CDR1 SEHNR, CDR2 FQNEAQ (reference sequence). The CDR3 contains 18 residues. CDR3 region: CAGSSPIVLAAISDTQYF.

V gene TRBV29-1 combines with J gene TRBJ2-1; the TRBD1 assignment by TCRdb is unverifiable without DNA. The CDR3 consists of 13 residues. Germline-derived CDR1 and CDR2 are SQVTM and ANQGSEA. CDR3 region: CGVHKRGGNEQFF.

The chain is built from TRBV27 and TRBJ2-1; TCRdb designates TRBD1, a call that cannot be tested without DNA. The CDR3 has 16 residues. Germline lookup yields CDR1 MNHEY and CDR2 SMNVEV (reference sequence). The CDR3 spells CASSSTGGQGVNEQFF.

CDR3 loop: CASSSLRLAVDKQFF. The chain couples TRBV5-5 to TRBJ2-1; the D call of TRBD2 rests on TCRdb alone, since no DNA is present to check it. In germline, CDR1 is SGHKS, CDR2 YYEKEE (reference sequence). The length of the CDR3 is 15 residues.

The rearrangement links TRBV7-6 to TRBJ2-2; TCRdb picks TRBD2, but there is no DNA to check that call. Germline V gene sequence: CDR1 SGHVS, CDR2 FNYEAQ. The CDR3 is made up of 16 amino acids. The CDR3 region is CASSPQVEGNTGELFF.

V and J are TRBV7-9 and TRBJ2-1. The V gene's germline CDR1 is SEHNR and CDR2 FQNEAQ (reference sequence). There are 15 residues in the CDR3. CDR3 in amino acids: CASSLVLGSYNEQFF.

V usage is TRBV19 and J usage is TRBJ2-1; TCRdb names TRBD1, which stays unverified in the absence of DNA. Germline assignment: CDR1 LNHDA and CDR2 SQIVND (reference sequence). The CDR3 is 17 residues long. The CDR3 protein is CASSLLPGQGKLNEQFF.

V usage is TRBV12-3 or TRBV12-4 and J usage is TRBJ2-7; TCRdb picks TRBD2, but there is no DNA to check that call. This CDR3 contains 13 residues. CDR3 protein: CASSWGPSYEQYF.

This chain uses TRBV7-9 with TRBJ2-1; absent DNA, TCRdb's TRBD2 call cannot be checked. Germline V gene sequence: CDR1 SEHNR, CDR2 FQNEAQ (reference sequence). The CDR3 extends over 16 amino acids. This CDR3 reads CASSSVAGTSWNEQFF. The full variable domain, rest sourced from reference TRBV7-9 and TRBJ2-1, is DTGVSQNPRHKITKRGQNVTFRCDPISEHNRLYWYRQTLGQGPEFLTYFQNEAQLEKSRLLSDRFSAERPKGSFSTLEIQRTEQGDSAMYLCASSSVAGTSWNEQFFGPGTRLTVL.

The chain carries TRBV7-9 and TRBJ1-1; lacking DNA, the TRBD1 call made by TCRdb goes unchecked. The germline CDR1 and CDR2 sequences are SEHNR and FQNEAQ (reference sequence). The CDR3 is 16 amino acids. Here the CDR3 reads CASSLTSGQLDTEAFF.

The V call is TRBV7-6, the J call TRBJ2-7; TCRdb gives TRBD2 as the D gene, but with no DNA this cannot be confirmed. In germline, CDR1 is SGHVS, CDR2 FNYEAQ. The CDR3 loop spans 16 amino acids. The CDR3 sequence is CASSLAVADTKGEQYF.

The chain couples TRBV7-3 to TRBJ2-1; TCRdb names TRBD1, which stays unverified in the absence of DNA. The germline gives CDR1 SGHTA, CDR2 FQGTGA. The length of the CDR3 is 12 residues. CDR3 sequence: CASSAQGNEQFF.

This rearrangement joins TRBV12-3 or TRBV12-4 to TRBJ2-3; TCRdb calls TRBD1, which cannot be checked without DNA. The length of the CDR3 is 16 residues. This CDR3 is CASSTLGGDSTDTQYF.

The chain carries TRBV29-1 and TRBJ1-1. This CDR3 has 12 amino acids. Germline CDR1 is SQVTM and CDR2 is ANQGSEA. CDR3 sequence reads: CSVVGDRTEAFF.

The chain joins TRBV3-1 to TRBJ2-2; TCRdb indicates TRBD1, and absent DNA this call remains unverified. The CDR3 length is 16 residues. Germline V gene data show CDR1 as LGHDT and CDR2 as YNNKEL (reference sequence). CDR3 region: CASSQDDRVGTGELFF.

CDR3 residues: CASSYSGLFSSYEQYF. The chain has TRBV6-5 and TRBJ2-7. The CDR3 covers 16 residues. The germline V gene encodes CDR1 MNHEY and CDR2 SVGAGI.

This chain connects TRBV23-1 to TRBJ2-3; the TRBD2 assignment by TCRdb is unverifiable without DNA. TRBV23-1 is filed as an ORF, its function uncertain. The CDR3 has 16 residues. Here the CDR3 reads CASSQSFAGAKDTQYF.

V gene TRBV28 combines with J gene TRBJ2-2; no DNA is available, so the TRBD2 call from TCRdb remains unchecked. Per germline, CDR1 MDHEN and CDR2 SYDVKM. The CDR3 is 14 amino acids. The CDR3 loop is CASVASPMTGELFF.

The chain has TRBV29-1 and TRBJ2-7; TCRdb's D call, TRBD1, is unchecked because there is no DNA. The germline CDR1 and CDR2 sequences are SQVTM and ANQGSEA. The CDR3 has 11 amino acids. The CDR3 loop is CSVVGGDRAVF.